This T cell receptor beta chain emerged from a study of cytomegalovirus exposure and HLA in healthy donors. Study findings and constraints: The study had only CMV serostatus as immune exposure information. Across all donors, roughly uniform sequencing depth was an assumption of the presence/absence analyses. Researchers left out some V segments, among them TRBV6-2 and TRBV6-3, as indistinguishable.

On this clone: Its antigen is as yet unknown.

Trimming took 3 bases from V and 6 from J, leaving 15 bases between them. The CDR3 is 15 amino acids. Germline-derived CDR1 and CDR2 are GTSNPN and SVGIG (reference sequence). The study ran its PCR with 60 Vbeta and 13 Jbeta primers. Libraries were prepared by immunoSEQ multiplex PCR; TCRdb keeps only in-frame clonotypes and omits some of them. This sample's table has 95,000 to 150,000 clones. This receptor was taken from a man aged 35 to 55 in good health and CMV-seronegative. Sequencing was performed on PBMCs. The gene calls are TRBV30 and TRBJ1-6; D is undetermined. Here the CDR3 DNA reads TGTGCCTGGAGGTCGCCCGGTATTGGTAATTCACCCCTCCACTTT. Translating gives CAWRSPGIGNSPLHF.